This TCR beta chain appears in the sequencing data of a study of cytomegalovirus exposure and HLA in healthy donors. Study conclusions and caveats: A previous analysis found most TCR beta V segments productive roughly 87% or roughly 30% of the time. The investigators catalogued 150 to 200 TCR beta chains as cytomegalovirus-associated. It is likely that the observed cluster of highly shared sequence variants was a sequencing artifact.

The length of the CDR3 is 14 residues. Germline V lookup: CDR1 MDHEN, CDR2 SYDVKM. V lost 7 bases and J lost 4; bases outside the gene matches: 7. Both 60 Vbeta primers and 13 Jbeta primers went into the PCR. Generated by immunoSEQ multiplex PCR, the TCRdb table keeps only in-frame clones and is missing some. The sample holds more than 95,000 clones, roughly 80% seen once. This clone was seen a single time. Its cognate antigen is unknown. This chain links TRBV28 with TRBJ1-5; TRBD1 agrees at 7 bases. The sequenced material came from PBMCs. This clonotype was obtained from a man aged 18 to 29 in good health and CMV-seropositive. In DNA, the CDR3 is TGTGCCAGCATAATGACAGGGAGAAATCAGCCCCAGCATTTT. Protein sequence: CASIMTGRNQPQHF.